This T cell receptor (beta chain) emerged from a study of blood T cell repertoires in COVID-19. The wider study: Whether acute or convalescent, the COVID-19 samples came from the United States, Italy and Spain. The analysed material was cDNA or gDNA that came from T cells, B-cell-depleted T cells, or PBMCs.

Per the original methods: Scientists estimated how many nucleated cells there were by amplifying reference gene primers. Sequencing used immunoSEQ multiplex PCR; TCRdb keeps in-frame clones, though not all of them. That table gives V, J and clone size, and the DNA gave D and trimming. Seen here are 160,000 or so clones, 75% to 80% observed once, and the top ten hold approximately 15%. The TCR originated in a woman of 80 years or more with acute or convalescent COVID-19. Sample: peripheral blood.

The CDR3 DNA follows: TGTGCCACCAGCAGACCTGTGGCCTCAGGGACCCAGTACTTC. Its protein is CATSRPVASGTQYF. J is TRBJ2-5 and V is TRBV15; D remains ambiguous. CDR1 is LNHNV and CDR2 is YYDKDF in the germline V gene (reference sequence). This CDR3 comprises 14 residues. With 2 bases removed from V and 7 bases from J, the gap between germline ends came to 14 bases.